What follows are 6 T cell receptor beta chains derived from one specimen sequenced in a study of T cell responses to AZD1222 COVID-19 vaccine. Profiling relied on immunoSEQ multiplex PCR, and the TCRdb table lists in-frame clones only, not all of them. The sample yields more than 75,000 clones, 85% to 90% seen once. The specimen comprised peripheral blood, sampled on day 0 of AZD1222 vaccination. The receptors shown here come from an adult in good health.

The CDR3: CASRPTGYGYTF. In nucleotides, the CDR3 is TGTGCCAGCAGACCGACAGGGTACGGCTACACCTTC. The chain has TRBV2 and TRBJ1-2, with 7 positions matching TRBD1. Germline CDR1 is SNHLY and CDR2 is FYNNEI. The CDR3 loop spans 12 amino acids. The trim removed 6 bases at V and 8 bases at J, leaving 6 bases unmatched.

The chain couples TRBV7-9 to TRBJ1-2, with D possibly TRBD1 on 5 matching bases. CDR3 length: 14 amino acids. Trimming pared 1 base from V and 4 bases from J, leaving 10 bases between. CDR1 and CDR2 from the germline V gene are SEHNR and FQNEAQ (reference sequence). The chain's CDR3 is CASSLGGVVYGYTF. For the CDR3, the DNA is TGTGCCAGCAGCTTAGGGGGCGTCGTCTATGGCTACACCTTC.

The chain couples TRBV19 to TRBJ2-1, with 9 nucleotides matching TRBD2. Germline V CDR1 and CDR2: LNHDA, SQIVND (reference sequence). This CDR3 has 16 amino acids. Trimming cost V 1 base and J 2 bases; bases outside gene matches: 3. As DNA, the CDR3 is TGTGCCAGTAGTATAGTGGCGGGAGGGCCCTACAATGAGCAGTTCTTC. It yields the protein CASSIVAGGPYNEQFF.

The chain recombines TRBV5-5 with TRBJ1-3; 7 bases align to TRBD1. The germline V gene encodes CDR1 SGHKS and CDR2 YYEKEE (reference sequence). This CDR3 is 15 amino acids long. V trimming: 1 base; J trimming: 6 bases; junction bases outside the gene matches: 7. This chain's CDR3 is CASSLLRDSVNTIYF. CDR3 in DNA: TGTGCCAGCAGCTTGCTACGGGACAGCGTAAACACCATATATTTT.

The chain carries TRBV5-6 and TRBJ2-7; a possible D gene is TRBD2 (6 bases). V lost 2 bases and J 3 bases, leaving 12 bases between the germline ends. The CDR3 extends over 14 amino acids. Germline lookup yields CDR1 SGHDT and CDR2 YYEEEE. As DNA, the CDR3 is TGTGCCAGCAGCTTTCCGGGACTGGGCTACGAGCAGTACTTC. Protein product: CASSFPGLGYEQYF.

The J gene is TRBJ1-6, the V gene TRBV28, with 7 bases fitting TRBD1. Germline lookup yields CDR1 MDHEN and CDR2 SYDVKM. The CDR3 consists of 16 residues. With 7 bases clipped from V and 0 bases from J, the junction kept 6 bases outside the gene matches. The chain's CDR3 is CASNPTGASYNSPLHF. DNA of the CDR3: TGTGCCAGCAACCCAACAGGGGCCTCCTATAATTCACCCCTCCACTTT.